This T cell receptor (beta chain) came from a study of beta chain features in type 1 diabetes. Purities in excess of 95% were seen in all sorted populations. Germline CDR1 reads MDHEN; CDR2 reads SYDVKM. The CDR3 sequence is 15 residues long. Germline trimming cut 6 bases from V and 3 bases from J; bases unmatched to any gene: 8. Remarks on this clone: Its antigen is unidentified.

Regarding the study as a whole: More deletions and fewer insertions at VDJ junctions were found in patients with type 1 diabetes.

cDNA synthesis used the whole RNA isolate, giving expressed TCRB sequences. The assay was immunoSEQ multiplex PCR, and TCRdb's table has in-frame clones only and misses some. This table has about 620,000 clones, around 16% appearing once. The chain joins TRBV28 to TRBJ1-5; TRBD1 matches 7 bases. This TCR derives from a man aged 18-30 years in good health. What was sequenced was naive CD4+ T cells from blood. CDR3 sequence (DNA): TGTGCCAGCAGCCGCCAGGACAGGTTCAATCAGCCCCAGCATTTT. Translating gives CASSRQDRFNQPQHF. Supplemented by reference TRBV28 and TRBJ1-5, the full variable domain reads DVKVTQSSRYLVKRTGEKVFLECVQDMDHENMFWYRQDPGLGLRLIYFSYDVKMKEKGDIPEGYSVSREKKERFSLILESASTNQTSMYLCASSRQDRFNQPQHFGDGTRLSIL.